The 29 T cell receptor beta chains presented below share a single source sample, sequenced in a study of T-cell reconstitution after alpha-beta-depleted transplantation in children. A TCRbeta library incorporating unique molecular identifiers was prepared. From the PCR reads, TCRdb called clonotypes with MiXCR, one entry per CDR3 protein. The sample consists of 490,000 or so distinct CDR3 sequences, 12% of them appearing once. Here the sequenced sample was PBMCs from the stem cell graft donor, taken from the stem cell graft. The receptor set was obtained from a human donor who donated a stem cell graft to a child with combined immunodeficiency.

Only a few counts were recorded for this clonotype. The genes are TRBV12-3 or TRBV12-4 and TRBJ1-2, with a tentative D call TRBD1 (5 bases). The CDR3 sequence is 17 residues long. V lost 3 bases and J lost 0, with 17 bases in between. The CDR3 nucleotides read TGTGCCAGCAGTTTTCTTCTGGACGGGGGAGCTAACTATGGCTACACCTTC. This codes for CASSFLLDGGANYGYTF.

This clonotype was observed a handful of times. The genes are TRBV6-5 and TRBJ2-3; D remains unclear. The V end was cut by 0 bases, the J end by 2 bases, with 12 bases between. Germline CDR1 reads MNHEY; CDR2 reads SVGAGI. CDR3 length: 16 amino acids. In nucleotides, the CDR3 is TGTGCCAGCAGTTACTCAGTTAGTGACGACACAGATACGCAGTATTTT. Translated: CASSYSVSDDTDTQYF.

The chain links TRBV28 to TRBJ2-7, with TRBD1 identical over 8 bases. CDR1 is MDHEN and CDR2 is SYDVKM in the germline V gene. Trimming at V came to 9 bases and at J to 2 bases, leaving 21 bases not matched to a gene. The CDR3 has 18 residues. CDR3 sequence: CASPPLGPRGPLTYEQYF. DNA of the CDR3: TGTGCCAGTCCCCCCCTGGGCCCCAGGGGGCCGTTGACCTACGAGCAGTACTTC.

The chain is built from TRBV12-3 or TRBV12-4 and TRBJ2-5; TRBD2 aligns across 10 bases. With 6 bases clipped from V and 5 bases from J, the junction kept 12 bases outside the gene matches. CDR3 length: 16 amino acids. CDR3 amino acids: CASSRLAGGIAETQYF. The CDR3 DNA is TGTGCCAGCAGCAGATTAGCGGGAGGAATTGCGGAGACCCAGTACTTC.

The chain joins TRBV2 to TRBJ2-7; TRBD1 matches at 9 bases. With 7 bases clipped from V and 5 bases from J, the junction kept 9 bases outside the gene matches. The CDR3 totals 14 residues. Looked up from germline, CDR1 is SNHLY and CDR2 is FYNNEI. The CDR3 loop is CASTMGTGSHEQYF. Here the CDR3 DNA reads TGTGCCAGCACCATGGGGACAGGGAGTCACGAGCAGTACTTC.

This clonotype was observed many times. The chain couples TRBV4-3 to TRBJ2-2; TRBD1 or TRBD2 may be the D gene (5 bases each). Trimming removed 2 bases from V and 6 bases from J, with 7 bases in between. Germline CDR1 is LGHNA and CDR2 is YSLEER. The CDR3 extends over 13 amino acids. The CDR3 region has the DNA TGCGCCAGCAGCCAATTGGGGGCCGGGGAGCTGTTTTTT. The encoded protein is CASSQLGAGELFF.

This clonotype was counted many times. The V call is TRBV12-3 or TRBV12-4, the J call TRBJ2-1; either TRBD1 or TRBD2 may fit D (5 bases each). The CDR3 is made up of 13 amino acids. V lost 4 bases and J 10 bases, leaving 14 bases between the germline ends. CDR3 sequence reads: CASSWGYGVEQFF. Here the CDR3 DNA reads TGTGCCAGCAGTTGGGGCTACGGGGTCGAGCAGTTCTTC.

The V and J genes are TRBV29-1 and TRBJ2-4; the D is unclear. Trimming shortened V by 7 bases and J by 3 bases, and 10 bases separated the two germline ends. There are 12 residues in the CDR3. CDR1 and CDR2 (germline): SQVTM, ANQGSEA. CDR3 nucleotides: TGCAGCGCTTGGTTGGTCAAAAACATTCAGTACTTC. The encoded protein is CSAWLVKNIQYF.

This clonotype was seen a handful of times. This chain links TRBV24-1 with TRBJ1-2, with 9 bases identical to TRBD1. CDR3 length equals 16 residues. V was pared by 2 bases and J by 2 bases, with 5 bases of the junction left unmatched. Germline-derived CDR1 and CDR2 are KGHDR and SFDVKD. The CDR3, as DNA: TGTGCCACCAGTGATTGGACAGGGGACGGGAACTATGGCTACACCTTC. Protein product: CATSDWTGDGNYGYTF.

The genes are TRBV6-4 and TRBJ2-3, with D maybe TRBD1 (7 bases). V dropped 0 bases and J dropped 4 bases, with 11 bases sitting between them. CDR1 and CDR2 (germline): MRHNA, SNTAGT. The CDR3 totals 15 residues. CDR3 nucleotides: TGTGCCAGCAGTGACTCAGGCAGGGGGGCAGATACGCAGTATTTT. Protein sequence: CASSDSGRGADTQYF.

This clonotype was seen at least ten times. This rearrangement joins TRBV28 to TRBJ2-7; the match to TRBD1 covers 9 bases. Trimming took 7 bases from V and 5 from J; bases not matched to a gene: 3. CDR1 is MDHEN and CDR2 is SYDVKM in the germline V gene. This CDR3 comprises 12 residues. The CDR3 is CASIGTGHEQYF. CDR3 DNA sequence: TGTGCCAGCATTGGGACAGGGCACGAGCAGTACTTC.

This clonotype was counted ten times or more. This chain connects TRBV6-2 or TRBV6-3 to TRBJ2-1; the D is unclear. Trimming left V 6 bases short and J 7 bases short, with 10 bases between. Germline V gene lookup returns CDR1 MNHEY and CDR2 SVGEGT. This CDR3 contains 12 residues. The CDR3 region has the DNA TGTGCCAGCAGCCGAGACACGAATGAGCAGTTCTTC. Its protein product is CASSRDTNEQFF.

The V and J genes are TRBV11-2 and TRBJ2-5; 9 bases fit TRBD2. V shed 6 bases, J shed 5 bases, and the junction held 19 bases outside the gene matches. Looked up from germline, CDR1 is SGHAT and CDR2 is FQNNGV. The CDR3 is 18 residues long. CDR3 DNA: TGTGCCAGCAGTCGGGGTTGGGAGCGGGGGGCCGGGTGGGAGACCCAGTACTTC. It yields the protein CASSRGWERGAGWETQYF.

A few counts support this clonotype. The gene calls are TRBV7-9 and TRBJ1-1; 8 nucleotides line up with TRBD1. V was clipped by 4 bases and J by 5 bases; unmatched bases: 3. The CDR3 extends over 13 amino acids. Germline CDR1 and CDR2: SEHNR and FQNEAQ (reference sequence). The CDR3 here is CASSSGQVTEAFF. The CDR3 DNA reads TGTGCCAGCAGCTCGGGACAGGTAACTGAAGCTTTCTTT.

This chain links TRBV18 with TRBJ2-1, with 7 bases lining up with TRBD2. Germline V gene sequence: CDR1 KGHSH, CDR2 LQKENI. The CDR3 consists of 17 residues. J gave up 2 bases and V 3 bases, and 10 bases lay outside the gene matches. The CDR3 DNA follows: TGTGCCAGCTCACCCTCCTCTTTAGGACTAGCCTACAATGAGCAGTTCTTC. Its protein is CASSPSSLGLAYNEQFF.

The J gene is TRBJ2-1, the V gene TRBV6-2 or TRBV6-3; 8 bases are a match to TRBD2. This CDR3 contains 18 residues. V was clipped by 4 bases and J by 0 bases; unmatched bases: 11. Per the germline V gene, CDR1 is MNHEY and CDR2 is SVGEGT. The CDR3 is CASSSGLVRLNSYNEQFF. The CDR3 DNA follows: TGTGCCAGCAGTTCGGGACTAGTCCGACTTAACTCCTACAATGAGCAGTTCTTC.

The chain links TRBV2 to TRBJ2-3, with 8 nucleotides matching TRBD1. The CDR3 is 11 residues long. Trimming removed 11 bases from V and 11 bases from J; junction bases left unmatched: 9. The germline gives CDR1 SNHLY, CDR2 FYNNEI. CDR3 sequence (DNA): TGTGCCGGAGACCGGACAGGGAAGCAGTATTTT. This translates into CAGDRTGKQYF.

The chain uses TRBV6-2 or TRBV6-3 and TRBJ2-7; D is uncertain. CDR1 and CDR2 from the germline V gene are MNHEY and SVGEGT. With 7 bases removed from V and 6 bases from J, the gap between germline ends came to 19 bases. The CDR3 extends over 14 amino acids. CDR3 sequence: CASTQAVLLTEQYF. DNA of the CDR3: TGTGCCAGCACCCAGGCAGTCCTCCTGACCGAGCAGTACTTC.

This clonotype was picked up a small number of times. V and J are TRBV27 and TRBJ1-1; TRBD1 might be the D (5 bases). The V end was cut by 0 bases, the J end by 7 bases, with 12 bases between. The CDR3 spans 14 residues. Germline V gene data show CDR1 as MNHEY and CDR2 as SMNVEV (reference sequence). This CDR3 is CASSLSYRSDEAFF. CDR3 sequence (DNA): TGTGCCAGCAGTTTATCGTACAGGTCGGATGAAGCTTTCTTT.

The rearrangement links TRBV12-3 or TRBV12-4 to TRBJ1-1; D is unresolved. Deletions cut 5 bases from V and 5 bases from J, with 15 bases between. CDR3 length equals 14 residues. In nucleotides, the CDR3 is TGTGCCAGCAGTCAAAATGGCCGGAGGACTGAAGCTTTCTTT. It specifies CASSQNGRRTEAFF.

This clonotype showed up just a few times. The chain combines TRBV12-3 or TRBV12-4 with TRBJ1-6; weak D call: TRBD1 (6 bases). The CDR3 spans 14 residues. V was trimmed by 7 bases and J by 7 bases, leaving 14 bases between them. CDR3 residues: CASTKTGPNSPLHF. CDR3 DNA: TGTGCCAGCACCAAGACAGGACCAAATTCACCCCTCCACTTT.

This clonotype came up many times. The J gene is TRBJ2-2, the V gene TRBV11-2; 14 bases are a match to TRBD2. CDR1 is SGHAT, CDR2 FQNNGV, per germline. With 1 base clipped from V and 3 bases from J, the junction kept 4 bases outside the gene matches. The CDR3 has 18 amino acids. The CDR3 protein is CASSLVGLAGGYTGELFF. As DNA, the CDR3 is TGTGCCAGCAGCTTAGTTGGACTAGCGGGAGGATACACCGGGGAGCTGTTTTTT.

Many counts were recorded for this clonotype. The CDR3: CASSQDQTYTGELFF. The CDR3 DNA reads as TGTGCCAGCAGCCAAGATCAGACGTACACCGGGGAGCTGTTTTTT. This sequence joins TRBV3-1 and TRBJ2-2, with D unclear. From germline, CDR1 is LGHDT and CDR2 YNNKEL (reference sequence). The V gene lost 0 bases and the J gene lost 3 bases, with 8 bases spanning the gap. The CDR3 is 15 amino acids.

The table lists this clonotype with many counts. The CDR3 DNA reads TGTGCCAGCAGTTCCGCCCGTCTGGCCACTGAAGCTTTCTTT. Translated, it gives CASSSARLATEAFF. The chain combines TRBV27 with TRBJ1-1; D is unresolved. Germline V gene data show CDR1 as MNHEY and CDR2 as SMNVEV (reference sequence). CDR3 length equals 14 residues. Trimming shortened V by 4 bases and J by 4 bases, and 13 bases separated the two germline ends.

This clonotype turned up a few times. The chain is built from TRBV12-3 or TRBV12-4 and TRBJ2-1; D unresolved. The CDR3 is 17 residues long. Trimming took 4 bases from V and 2 from J, leaving 18 bases between them. For the CDR3, the DNA is TGTGCCAGCAGTTCTCCTTTGGGCTCACAAACCTACAATGAGCAGTTCTTC. Its translation is CASSSPLGSQTYNEQFF.

V and J are TRBV7-2 and TRBJ1-1; 9 bases agree with TRBD1. V shed 2 bases and J 12 bases; nucleotides not matched to a gene: 7. Per the germline V gene, CDR1 is SGHTA and CDR2 is FQGNSA. The CDR3 has 13 amino acids. Here the CDR3 DNA reads TGTGCCAGCAGCTTAAGCGGACAGGGGAAAACTTTCTTT. Translation: CASSLSGQGKTFF.

The chain recombines TRBV30 with TRBJ2-1, with no clear D. Germline CDR1 GTSNPN, CDR2 SVGIG (reference sequence). The CDR3 spans 12 residues. Trimming removed 2 bases from V and 1 base from J, with 3 bases in between. The CDR3 protein is CAWSRSYNEQFF. Written as DNA, the CDR3 is TGTGCCTGGAGTAGATCCTACAATGAGCAGTTCTTC.

This clonotype was found many times. This chain uses TRBV5-1 with TRBJ2-3; maybe TRBD2 (5 bases). Trimming left V 0 bases short and J 0 bases short, with 8 bases between. The CDR3 is 15 residues long. The V gene's germline CDR1 is SGHRS and CDR2 YFSETQ. Here the CDR3 DNA reads TGCGCCAGCAGCTTGGTTCGGACTAGCACAGATACGCAGTATTTT. This gives the protein CASSLVRTSTDTQYF.

This clonotype was seen a few times. The chain combines TRBV12-3 or TRBV12-4 with TRBJ2-3; 10 bases align to TRBD2. Germline trimming cut 7 bases from V and 6 bases from J; bases unmatched to any gene: 7. The CDR3 totals 14 residues. CDR3 sequence reads: CASNPGLASDTQYF. As DNA, the CDR3 is TGTGCCAGCAATCCGGGACTAGCGTCGGATACGCAGTATTTT.